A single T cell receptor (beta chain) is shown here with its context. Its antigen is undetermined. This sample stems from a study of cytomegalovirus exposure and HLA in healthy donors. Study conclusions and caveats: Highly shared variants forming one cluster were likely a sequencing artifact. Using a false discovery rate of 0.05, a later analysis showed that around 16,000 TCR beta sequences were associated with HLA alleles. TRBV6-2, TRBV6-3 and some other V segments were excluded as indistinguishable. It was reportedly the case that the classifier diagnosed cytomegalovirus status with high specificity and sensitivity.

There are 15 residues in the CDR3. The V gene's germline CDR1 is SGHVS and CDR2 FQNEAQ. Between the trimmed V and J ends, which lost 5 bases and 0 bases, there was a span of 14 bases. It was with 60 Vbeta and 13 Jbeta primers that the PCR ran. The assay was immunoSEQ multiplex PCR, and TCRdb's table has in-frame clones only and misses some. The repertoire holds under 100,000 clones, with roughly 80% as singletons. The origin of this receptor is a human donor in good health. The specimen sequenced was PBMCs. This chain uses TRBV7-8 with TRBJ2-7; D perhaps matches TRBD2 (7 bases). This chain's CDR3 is CASSADGGPSYEQYF. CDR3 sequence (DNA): TGTGCCAGCAGCGCAGACGGGGGGCCCTCCTACGAGCAGTACTTC.